These 13 T cell receptor beta chains came from one sample sequenced in a study of regulatory T cells. General study points: In CD3G-deficient patients, conventional CD4+ T cells were enriched for hydrophobic CDR3 residues at positions 6 and 7.

Amplification used 52 TRBV primers and 13 TRBJ primers. Method: immunoSEQ multiplex PCR; TCRdb's copy keeps in-frame clones and lacks some. The sample lists about 30,000 clones, approximately 90% occurring once. These receptors have no known antigen. What was sequenced was conventional CD4+ T cells sorted from blood. Receptors were obtained from a person aged 18 to 30 with CD3G deficiency.

The V call is TRBV9, the J call TRBJ2-6; unclear D gene. Germline V gene lookup returns CDR1 SGDLS and CDR2 YYNGEE. There are 14 residues in the CDR3. Trimming shortened V by 7 bases and J by 0 bases, and 8 bases separated the two germline ends. CDR3 amino acids: CASGRGSGANVLTF. CDR3 bases: TGTGCCAGCGGACGTGGCTCTGGGGCCAACGTCCTGACTTTC.

The chain couples TRBV5-1 to TRBJ2-2, with 9 bases fitting TRBD1. The V gene's germline CDR1 is SGHRS and CDR2 YFSETQ. CDR3 length: 15 amino acids. Trimming at V came to 4 bases and at J to 7 bases, leaving 8 bases not matched to a gene. CDR3 in DNA: TGCGCCAGCAGCCTTTTAACAGGGGGCAGCGGGGAGCTGTTTTTT. Translated: CASSLLTGGSGELFF.

The chain uses TRBV28 and TRBJ2-7; 10 positions agree with TRBD1. This CDR3 has 13 amino acids. V lost 7 bases to trimming and J lost 6 bases; unmatched junction nucleotides: 6. Germline assignment: CDR1 MDHEN and CDR2 SYDVKM. Here the CDR3 reads CASTGTGAGEQYF. The CDR3 nucleotides are TGTGCCAGCACCGGGACAGGGGCCGGCGAGCAGTACTTC.

The chain is built from TRBV19 and TRBJ2-3; the D call may be TRBD1 or TRBD2 (6 bases each). With 1 base removed from V and 1 base from J, the gap between germline ends came to 9 bases. This CDR3 contains 15 residues. Germline CDR1 and CDR2: LNHDA and SQIVND (reference sequence). The CDR3 loop is CASSIAGGGTDTQYF. Written as DNA, the CDR3 is TGTGCCAGTAGTATAGCCGGGGGCGGCACAGATACGCAGTATTTT.

The CDR3 sequence is CASSEQDRGRATTF. CDR3 coding DNA: TGTGCCAGCAGTGAACAGGACAGGGGGCGGGCGACTACCTTC. The chain carries TRBV6-1 and TRBJ1-2; 11 bases are a match to TRBD1. Trimming cost V 2 bases and J 14 bases; bases outside gene matches: 10. Germline loops: CDR1 MNHNS, CDR2 SASEGT. The CDR3 is made up of 14 amino acids.

The chain links TRBV5-1 to TRBJ2-2; 9 nucleotides agree with TRBD1. The CDR3 is made up of 16 amino acids. Germline CDR1 SGHRS, CDR2 YFSETQ. V shed 4 bases and J 5 bases; nucleotides not matched to a gene: 9. Written as DNA, the CDR3 is TGCGCCAGCAGCGTCACAGGGGGCGCGGGAACCGGGGAGCTGTTTTTT. Amino acid sequence: CASSVTGGAGTGELFF.

The V and J genes are TRBV5-1 and TRBJ1-2, with 7 bases fitting TRBD1. Germline CDR1 is SGHRS and CDR2 is YFSETQ. This CDR3 is built from 15 residues. Trimming cost V 3 bases and J 6 bases; bases outside gene matches: 11. CDR3 residues: CASSSGDREGHGYTF. The DNA for the CDR3 is TGCGCCAGCAGCTCGGGCGACAGGGAGGGTCATGGCTACACCTTC.

The chain has TRBV6-1 and TRBJ2-3; 11 nucleotides agree with TRBD2. J lost 8 bases, V lost 9 bases, and 7 bases had no gene match. This CDR3 contains 13 residues. Germline lookup yields CDR1 MNHNS and CDR2 SASEGT. The chain's CDR3 is CASTTSGSSTQYF. The DNA of the CDR3 is TGTGCCAGTACTACTAGCGGGAGCTCTACGCAGTATTTT.

The chain couples TRBV6-1 to TRBJ1-1; D ambiguous. The CDR3 has 15 residues. CDR1 and CDR2 from the germline V gene are MNHNS and SASEGT. Deletions cut 3 bases from V and 0 bases from J, with 11 bases between. CDR3 DNA: TGTGCCAGCAGTGATCCGACACCCATGAACACTGAAGCTTTCTTT. Protein: CASSDPTPMNTEAFF.

This sequence joins TRBV7-9 and TRBJ2-5; 7 bases align to TRBD1. The V gene's germline CDR1 is SEHNR and CDR2 FQNEAQ (reference sequence). The length of the CDR3 is 13 residues. Losses at the gene ends were 5 bases for V and 6 bases for J; bases not matched to a gene: 6. CDR3 sequence reads: CASSVTGIQTQYF. The CDR3 DNA is TGTGCCAGCAGCGTGACAGGGATACAGACCCAGTACTTC.

The chain is built from TRBV25-1 and TRBJ2-5; TRBD2 matches 8 bases. Germline CDR1 MGHDK, CDR2 SYGVNS. The CDR3 is made up of 14 amino acids. Unmatched junction bases numbered 3, after V lost 4 bases and J lost 2 bases. CDR3 amino acids: CASSAAGGQETQYF. The CDR3 nucleotides are TGTGCCAGCAGTGCCGCGGGAGGACAAGAGACCCAGTACTTC. The full variable domain, its missing parts supplied by reference TRBV25-1 and TRBJ2-5, is EADIYQTPRYLVIGTGKKITLECSQTMGHDKMYWYQQDPGMELHLIHYSYGVNSTEKGDLSSESTVSRIRTEHFPLTLESARPSHTSQYLCASSAAGGQETQYFGPGTRLLVL.

The J gene is TRBJ1-6, the V gene TRBV5-1, with D tentatively TRBD1 (6 bases). Trimming took 5 bases from V and 13 from J, leaving 25 bases between them. CDR1 and CDR2 (germline): SGHRS, YFSETQ. This CDR3 comprises 16 residues. CDR3 region: CASRRAEQGLMGPLHF. As DNA, the CDR3 is TGCGCCAGCAGGCGCGCGGAACAGGGCCTGATGGGGCCCCTCCACTTT.

This chain connects TRBV15 to TRBJ1-5; D unresolved. Germline V gene sequence: CDR1 LNHNV, CDR2 YYDKDF (reference sequence). The CDR3 spans 16 residues. The germline V and J ends were trimmed by 4 bases and 5 bases, with 18 bases remaining between them. The CDR3 DNA sequence: TGTGCCACCAGCAACCGGTGGTCCGGGAGGGATCAGCCCCAGCATTTT. Translated, it gives CATSNRWSGRDQPQHF.